This T cell receptor beta chain was identified during a study of chemoradiotherapy in HPV16-positive cancers. Sequenced by immunoSEQ multiplex PCR; TCRdb stores in-frame clones only, minus some. The repertoire has 40,000 or so clones, about 77% of them found once; the top ten carry under 5.5%. The CDR3 runs to 15 residues. Germline assignment: CDR1 ENHRY and CDR2 SYGVKD. With 0 bases removed from V and 1 base from J, the gap between germline ends came to 7 bases. The material sequenced was blood, taken from a patient who underwent chemoradiotherapy. The chain uses TRBV10-3 and TRBJ2-4, with D hard to call. The sequence was obtained from a human donor with HPV-associated anogenital cancer. The DNA for the CDR3 is TGTGCCATCAGTGAGTCGCCCCAGGCCAAAAACATTCAGTACTTC. Translating gives CAISESPQAKNIQYF.